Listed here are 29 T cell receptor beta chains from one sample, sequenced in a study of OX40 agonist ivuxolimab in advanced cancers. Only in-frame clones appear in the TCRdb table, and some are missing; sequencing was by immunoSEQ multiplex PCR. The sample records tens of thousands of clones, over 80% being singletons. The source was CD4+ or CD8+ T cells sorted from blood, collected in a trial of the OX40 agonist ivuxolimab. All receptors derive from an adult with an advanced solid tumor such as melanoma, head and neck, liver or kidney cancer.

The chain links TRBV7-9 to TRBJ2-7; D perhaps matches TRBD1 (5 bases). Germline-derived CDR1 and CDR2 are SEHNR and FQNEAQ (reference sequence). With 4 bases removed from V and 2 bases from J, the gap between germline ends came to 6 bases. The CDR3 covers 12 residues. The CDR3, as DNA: TGTGCCAGCAGCTCGGACACCTACGAGCAGTACTTC. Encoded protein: CASSSDTYEQYF.

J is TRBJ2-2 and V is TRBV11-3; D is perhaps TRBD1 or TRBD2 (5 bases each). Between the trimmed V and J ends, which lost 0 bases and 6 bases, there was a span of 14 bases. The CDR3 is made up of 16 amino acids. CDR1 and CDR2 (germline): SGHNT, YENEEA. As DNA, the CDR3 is TGTGCCAGCAGCTTAGAGGGATGGGACCAGGCCGGGGAGCTGTTTTTT. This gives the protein CASSLEGWDQAGELFF.

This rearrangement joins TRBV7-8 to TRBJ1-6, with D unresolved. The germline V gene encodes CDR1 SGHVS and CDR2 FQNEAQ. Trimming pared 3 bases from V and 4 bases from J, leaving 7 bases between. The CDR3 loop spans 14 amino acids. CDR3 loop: CASSLVGYNSPLHF. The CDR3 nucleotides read TGTGCCAGCAGCTTGGTAGGGTATAATTCACCCCTCCACTTT.

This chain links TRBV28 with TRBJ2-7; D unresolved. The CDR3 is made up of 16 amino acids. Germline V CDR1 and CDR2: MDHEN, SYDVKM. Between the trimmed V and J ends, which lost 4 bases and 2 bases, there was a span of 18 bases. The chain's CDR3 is CASSSDTGIPTYEQYF. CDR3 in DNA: TGTGCCAGCAGTTCCGACACGGGTATACCGACCTACGAGCAGTACTTC.

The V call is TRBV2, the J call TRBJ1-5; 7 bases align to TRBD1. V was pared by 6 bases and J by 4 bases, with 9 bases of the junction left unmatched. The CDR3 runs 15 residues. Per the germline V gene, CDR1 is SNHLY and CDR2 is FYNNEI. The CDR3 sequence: CASSLQGLVNQPQHF. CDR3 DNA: TGTGCCAGCAGCTTACAGGGGCTGGTGAATCAGCCCCAGCATTTT.

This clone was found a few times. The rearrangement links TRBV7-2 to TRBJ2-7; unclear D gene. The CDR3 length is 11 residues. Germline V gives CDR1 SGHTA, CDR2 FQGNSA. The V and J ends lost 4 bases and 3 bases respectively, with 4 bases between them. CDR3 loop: CASSSNYEQYF. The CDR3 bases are TGTGCCAGCAGCTCTAACTACGAGCAGTACTTC.

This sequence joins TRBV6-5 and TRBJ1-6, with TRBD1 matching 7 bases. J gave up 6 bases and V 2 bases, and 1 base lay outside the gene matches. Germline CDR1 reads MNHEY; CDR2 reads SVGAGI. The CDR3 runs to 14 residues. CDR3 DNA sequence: TGTGCCAGCAGTTACGACAGGGTTAATTCACCCCTCCACTTT. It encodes CASSYDRVNSPLHF.

CDR3 in DNA: TGTGCCAGCAGCTTAGTGGCTAGCGGGGGTTTTGAGACCCAGTACTTC. Its protein is CASSLVASGGFETQYF. The J gene is TRBJ2-5, the V gene TRBV7-2, with 10 bases that match TRBD2. Germline CDR1 reads SGHTA; CDR2 reads FQGNSA. This CDR3 is built from 16 residues. The V gene end was trimmed by 1 base and the J gene end by 5 bases; junction bases not matched to a gene: 7.

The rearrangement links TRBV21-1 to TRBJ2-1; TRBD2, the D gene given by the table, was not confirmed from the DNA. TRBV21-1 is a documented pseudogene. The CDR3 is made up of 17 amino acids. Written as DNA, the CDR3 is TGTGCCAGCAGCAAAGGGTCCGTCCGCGAGGGATACAATGAGCAGTTCTTC. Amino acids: CASSKGSVREGYNEQFF.

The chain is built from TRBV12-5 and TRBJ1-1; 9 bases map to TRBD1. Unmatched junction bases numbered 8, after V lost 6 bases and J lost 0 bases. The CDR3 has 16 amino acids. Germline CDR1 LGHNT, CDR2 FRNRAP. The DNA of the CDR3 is TGTGCTAGTGGCCAAGCCGACAGGGGGATGAACACTGAAGCTTTCTTT. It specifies CASGQADRGMNTEAFF.

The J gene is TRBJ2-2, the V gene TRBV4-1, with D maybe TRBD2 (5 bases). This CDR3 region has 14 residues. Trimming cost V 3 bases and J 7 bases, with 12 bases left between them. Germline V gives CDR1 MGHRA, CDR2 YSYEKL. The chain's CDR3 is CASSHTPGNGELFF. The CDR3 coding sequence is TGCGCCAGCAGCCATACCCCGGGGAACGGGGAGCTGTTTTTT.

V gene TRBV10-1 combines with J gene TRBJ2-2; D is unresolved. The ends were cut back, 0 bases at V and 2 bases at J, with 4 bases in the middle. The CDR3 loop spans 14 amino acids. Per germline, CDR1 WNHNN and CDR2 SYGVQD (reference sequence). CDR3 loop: CASSESVNTGELFF. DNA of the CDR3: TGCGCCAGCAGTGAGTCCGTAAACACCGGGGAGCTGTTTTTT.

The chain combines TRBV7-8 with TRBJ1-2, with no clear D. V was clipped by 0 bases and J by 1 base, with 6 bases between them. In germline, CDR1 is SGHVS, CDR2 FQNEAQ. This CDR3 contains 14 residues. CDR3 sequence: CASSLAGVNYGYTF. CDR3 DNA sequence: TGTGCCAGCAGCTTAGCAGGAGTTAACTATGGCTACACCTTC.

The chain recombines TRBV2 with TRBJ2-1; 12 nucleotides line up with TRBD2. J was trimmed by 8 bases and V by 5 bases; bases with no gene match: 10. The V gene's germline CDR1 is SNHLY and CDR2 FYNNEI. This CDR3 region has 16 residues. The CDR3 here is CASSRPSGRARYEQFF. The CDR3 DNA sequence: TGTGCCAGCAGTCGGCCTAGCGGGAGGGCCAGGTATGAGCAGTTCTTC.

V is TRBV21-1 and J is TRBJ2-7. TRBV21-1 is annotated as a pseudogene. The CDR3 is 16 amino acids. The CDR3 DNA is TGTGCCAGCAGCTCGCCCCGGAACATGTTGACCTACGAGCAGTACTTC. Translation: CASSSPRNMLTYEQYF.

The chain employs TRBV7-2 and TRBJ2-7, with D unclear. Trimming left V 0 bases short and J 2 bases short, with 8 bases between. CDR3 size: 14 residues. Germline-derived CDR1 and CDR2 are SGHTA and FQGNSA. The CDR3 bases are TGTGCCAGCAGCTTAGCGCTTGGCACCTACGAGCAGTACTTC. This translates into CASSLALGTYEQYF.

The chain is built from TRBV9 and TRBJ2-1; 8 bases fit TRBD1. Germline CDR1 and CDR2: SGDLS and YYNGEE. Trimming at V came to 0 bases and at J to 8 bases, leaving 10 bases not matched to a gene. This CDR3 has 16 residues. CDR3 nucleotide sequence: TGTGCCAGCAGCGTAGCGGCAGGGGGCCCCTGGGATGAGCAGTTCTTC. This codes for CASSVAAGGPWDEQFF.

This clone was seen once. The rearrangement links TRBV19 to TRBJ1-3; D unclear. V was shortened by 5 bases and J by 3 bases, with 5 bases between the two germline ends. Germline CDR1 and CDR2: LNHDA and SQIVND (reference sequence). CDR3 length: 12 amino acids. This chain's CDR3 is CASSPVGNTIYF. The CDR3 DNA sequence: TGTGCCAGTAGTCCGGTTGGAAACACCATATATTTT.

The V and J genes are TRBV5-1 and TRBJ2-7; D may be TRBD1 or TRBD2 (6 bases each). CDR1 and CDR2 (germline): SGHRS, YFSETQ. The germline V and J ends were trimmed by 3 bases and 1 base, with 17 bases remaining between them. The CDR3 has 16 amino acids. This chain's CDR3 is CASSSGHREASYEQYF. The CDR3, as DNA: TGCGCCAGCAGCTCAGGTCACAGGGAGGCGTCCTACGAGCAGTACTTC. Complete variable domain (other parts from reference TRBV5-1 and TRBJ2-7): KAGVTQTPRYLIKTRGQQVTLSCSPISGHRSVSWYQQTPGQGLQFLFEYFSETQRNKGNFPGRFSGRQFSNSRSEMNVSTLELGDSALYLCASSSGHREASYEQYFGPGTRLTVT.

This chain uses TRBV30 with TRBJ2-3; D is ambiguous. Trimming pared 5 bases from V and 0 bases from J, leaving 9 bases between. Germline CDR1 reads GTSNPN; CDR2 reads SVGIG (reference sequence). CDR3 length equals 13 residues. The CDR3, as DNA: TGTGCCTGGTCCCCCGGGAGCACAGATACGCAGTATTTT. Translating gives CAWSPGSTDTQYF.

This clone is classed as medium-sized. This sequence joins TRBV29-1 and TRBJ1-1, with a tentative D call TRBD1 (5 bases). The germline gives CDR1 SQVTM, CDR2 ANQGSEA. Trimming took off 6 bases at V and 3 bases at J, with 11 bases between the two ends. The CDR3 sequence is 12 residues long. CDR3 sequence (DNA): TGCAGCGTGGGGGGATTAGACACTGAAGCTTTCTTT. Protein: CSVGGLDTEAFF.

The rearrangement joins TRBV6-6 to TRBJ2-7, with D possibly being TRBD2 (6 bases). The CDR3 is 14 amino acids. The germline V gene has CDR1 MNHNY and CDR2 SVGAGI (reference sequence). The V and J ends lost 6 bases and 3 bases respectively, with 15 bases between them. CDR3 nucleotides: TGTGCCAGCAGCCTCCGGGGGTCTGACTACGAGCAGTACTTC. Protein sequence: CASSLRGSDYEQYF.

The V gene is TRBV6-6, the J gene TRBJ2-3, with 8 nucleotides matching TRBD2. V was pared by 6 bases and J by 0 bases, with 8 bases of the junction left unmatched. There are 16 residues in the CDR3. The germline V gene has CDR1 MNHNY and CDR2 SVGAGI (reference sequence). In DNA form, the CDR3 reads TGTGCCAGCAGGTACCGAGCGGGGGTGAGCACAGATACGCAGTATTTT. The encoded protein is CASRYRAGVSTDTQYF.

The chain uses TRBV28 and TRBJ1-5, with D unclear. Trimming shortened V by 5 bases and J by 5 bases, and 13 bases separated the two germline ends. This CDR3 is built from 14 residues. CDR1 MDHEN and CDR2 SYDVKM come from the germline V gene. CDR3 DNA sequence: TGTGCCAGCAGTCAGGCACCGGGAGATCAGCCCCAGCATTTT. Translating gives CASSQAPGDQPQHF.

The CDR3 nucleotides are TGTGCCAGTATCCCATCACACGGGCCAAATTCACCCCTCCACTTT. Its translation is CASIPSHGPNSPLHF. The V gene is TRBV19, the J gene TRBJ1-6; D is uncertain. CDR3 size: 15 residues. Germline CDR1 is LNHDA and CDR2 is SQIVND (reference sequence). The ends were cut back, 7 bases at V and 7 bases at J, with 17 bases in the middle.

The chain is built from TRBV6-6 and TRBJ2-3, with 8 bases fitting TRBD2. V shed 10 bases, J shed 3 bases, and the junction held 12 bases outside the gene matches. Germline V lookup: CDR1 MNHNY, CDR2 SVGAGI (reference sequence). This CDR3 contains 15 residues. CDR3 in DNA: TGTGCCACTAGGTCCGGCGGGGGGAAAACAGATACGCAGTATTTT. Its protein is CATRSGGGKTDTQYF.

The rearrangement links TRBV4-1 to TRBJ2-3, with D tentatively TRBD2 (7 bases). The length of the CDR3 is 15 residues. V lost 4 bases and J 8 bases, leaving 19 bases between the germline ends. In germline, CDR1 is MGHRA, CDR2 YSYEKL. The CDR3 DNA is TGCGCCAGCAGCCCTCGTGTGGGGGGGGCGGGTACGCAGTATTTT. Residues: CASSPRVGGAGTQYF.

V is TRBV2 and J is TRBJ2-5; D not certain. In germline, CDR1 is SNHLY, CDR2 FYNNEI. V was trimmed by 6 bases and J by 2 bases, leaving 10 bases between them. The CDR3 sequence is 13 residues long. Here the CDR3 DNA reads TGTGCCAGCAGGAACCTCAGGCAAGAGACCCAGTACTTC. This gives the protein CASRNLRQETQYF.

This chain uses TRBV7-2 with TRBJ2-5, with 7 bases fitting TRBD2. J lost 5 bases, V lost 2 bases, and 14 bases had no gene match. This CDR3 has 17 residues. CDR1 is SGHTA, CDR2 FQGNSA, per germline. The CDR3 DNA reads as TGTGCCAGCAGCTTATGGGGAAGTTTGGGGGGAGGGGAGACCCAGTACTTC. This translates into CASSLWGSLGGGETQYF.